This T cell receptor (beta chain) stems from a study of blood T cell repertoires in COVID-19. Study at large: The cDNA or gDNA used as material had been derived from T cells, B-cell-depleted T cells, or PBMCs.

Original handling: Amplifying reference gene primers gave estimates of nucleated cell counts. The assay was immunoSEQ multiplex PCR, and TCRdb's table has in-frame clones only and misses some. That table furnishes V, J and clone size, whereas the DNA furnished D and trimming. Here the sample spans more than 95,000 clones, around 76% being singletons. The CDR3 covers 14 residues. V lost 4 bases and J lost 5; bases outside the gene matches: 7. Germline lookup yields CDR1 SGHDN and CDR2 FVKESK. This clone occurred once. The material sequenced was peripheral blood. This chain connects TRBV14 to TRBJ2-7, with TRBD1 identical over 8 bases. The receptor comes from a woman in her 70s with acute or convalescent COVID-19. The CDR3 region is CASSLQTGAHEQYF. CDR3 DNA sequence: TGTGCCAGCAGCCTCCAGACAGGGGCCCACGAGCAGTACTTC.